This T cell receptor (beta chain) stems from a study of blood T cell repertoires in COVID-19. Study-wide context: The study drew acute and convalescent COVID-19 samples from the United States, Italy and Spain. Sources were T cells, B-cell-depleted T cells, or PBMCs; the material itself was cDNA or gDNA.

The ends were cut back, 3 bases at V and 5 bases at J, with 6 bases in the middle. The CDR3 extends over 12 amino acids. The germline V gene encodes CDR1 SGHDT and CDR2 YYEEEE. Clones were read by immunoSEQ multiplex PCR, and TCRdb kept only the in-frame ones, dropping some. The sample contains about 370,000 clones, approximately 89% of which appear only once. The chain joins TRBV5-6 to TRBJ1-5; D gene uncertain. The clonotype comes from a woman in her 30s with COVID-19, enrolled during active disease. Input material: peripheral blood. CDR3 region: CASSSVYQPQHF. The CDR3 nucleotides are TGTGCCAGCAGCTCCGTCTATCAGCCCCAGCATTTT. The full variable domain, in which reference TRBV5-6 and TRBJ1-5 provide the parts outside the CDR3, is DAGVTQSPTHLIKTRGQQVTLRCSPKSGHDTVSWYQQALGQGPQFIFQYYEEEERQRGNFPDRFSGHQFPNYSSELNVNALLLGDSALYLCASSSVYQPQHFGDGTRLSIL.